These T cell receptor beta chains were read from a single sample in a study of T cells in localized non-small cell lung cancer. Clones were sequenced by immunoSEQ multiplex PCR, and TCRdb holds only the in-frame ones, with some missing. The data contain around 10,000 clones, around 84% of them singletons. The sample here was peripheral blood, taken before any cancer treatment. The receptor source for this set is a male donor aged 60 or over with stage III lung adenocarcinoma. Both conserved end residues are part of each CDR3. D genes are given only for firm matches.

TRBD1	TRBV19	TRBJ2-7	14	CASSITDRVYEQYF
TRBD1	TRBV6-5	TRBJ1-5	15	CASSSVDRRHQPQHF
.	TRBV7-9	TRBJ2-5	16	CASSPLNRREQETQYF
.	TRBV5-6	TRBJ1-2	14	CASSLPRQNYGYTF
.	TRBV5-4	TRBJ1-1	15	CASSSWGGRNTEAFF
TRBD1	TRBV5-1	TRBJ2-1	16	CASSLEGTGVGNEQFF
.	TRBV19	TRBJ2-7	16	CASSTGGAGGSGEQYF
.	TRBV5-4	TRBJ2-7	14	CASSQREADYEQYF
TRBD2	TRBV6-5	TRBJ2-2	15	CASSTRGESTGELFF
TRBD2	TRBV27	.	16	CASSLSPSGRNYEQYF
.	TRBV18	TRBJ2-6	16	CASSSPDGAGANVLTF
TRBD1	TRBV15	TRBJ2-7	14	CATSRWDRGREQYF
TRBD1	TRBV2	TRBJ2-7	11	CASPDREEQYF
TRBD2	TRBV6-5	TRBJ2-3	14	CASSSARETDTQYF
TRBD1	TRBV7-2	TRBJ1-3	15	CASSSEGQAGNTIYF
.	TRBV2	TRBJ2-1	16	CASSENDNFKDNEQFF
TRBD2	TRBV7-2	TRBJ2-3	13	CASRGAGADTQYF
.	TRBV5-6	TRBJ1-2	13	CASSLVGSQGYTF
.	TRBV28	TRBJ1-6	14	CASSNTAYHSPLHF
.	TRBV5-6	TRBJ2-5	15	CASSQGLRGTETQYF
.	TRBV19	TRBJ1-3	15	CASSIRTALGNTIYF
TRBD1	TRBV9	TRBJ2-5	16	CASSQGDREGQETQYF
TRBD1	TRBV7-3	TRBJ2-2	14	CASSSTGGTGELFF
TRBD2	TRBV5-1	TRBJ2-1	15	CASSLGSSGGNEQFF
.	TRBV6-5	TRBJ1-1	12	CASSYEGTEAFF
.	TRBV5-5	TRBJ1-1	13	CASSLTGNTEAFF
.	TRBV7-8	TRBJ1-4	14	CASSSRATNEKLFF